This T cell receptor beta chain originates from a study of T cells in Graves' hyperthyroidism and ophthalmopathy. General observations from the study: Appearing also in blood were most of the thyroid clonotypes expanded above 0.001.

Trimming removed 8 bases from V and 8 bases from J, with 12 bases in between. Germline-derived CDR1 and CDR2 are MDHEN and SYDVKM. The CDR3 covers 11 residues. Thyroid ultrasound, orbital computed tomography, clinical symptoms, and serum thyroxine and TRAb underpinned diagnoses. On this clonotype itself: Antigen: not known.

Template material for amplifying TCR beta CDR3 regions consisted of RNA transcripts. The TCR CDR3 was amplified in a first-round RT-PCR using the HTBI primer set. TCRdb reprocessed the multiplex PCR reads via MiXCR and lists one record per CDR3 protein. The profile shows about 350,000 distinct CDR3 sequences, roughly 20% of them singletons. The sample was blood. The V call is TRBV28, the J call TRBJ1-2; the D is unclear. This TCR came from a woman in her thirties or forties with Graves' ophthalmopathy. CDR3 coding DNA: TGTGCCAGCGGCGGACCTGGCGGCTACACCTTC. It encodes CASGGPGGYTF.